This TCR beta chain came from a study of shared clonotypes between healthy human individuals. Germline CDR1 reads SEHNR; CDR2 reads FQNEAQ (reference sequence). J lost 0 bases, V lost 1 base, and 9 bases had no gene match. This CDR3 contains 17 residues. Some clones are missing from TCRdb's copy, which holds only in-frame ones; the method was immunoSEQ multiplex PCR. The sample lists some 2 million clones; just under 95% were seen once. Selected positively for CCR7 and CD45RO-negative, naive CD8 cells excluded terminally differentiated effector memory CD45RA+ cells. The rearrangement links TRBV7-9 to TRBJ2-7; 7 bases map to TRBD1. Sequencing used naive CD8+ T cells sorted from blood. This clonotype was obtained from a man younger than 35 in good health. This CDR3 is CASSLDGLRDSSYEQYF. The DNA for the CDR3 is TGTGCCAGCAGCTTAGATGGCCTCCGGGACAGCTCCTACGAGCAGTACTTC. The variable domain in full, completed from reference TRBV7-9 and TRBJ2-7, reads DTGVSQNPRHKITKRGQNVTFRCDPISEHNRLYWYRQTLGQGPEFLTYFQNEAQLEKSRLLSDRFSAERPKGSFSTLEIQRTEQGDSAMYLCASSLDGLRDSSYEQYFGPGTRLTVT.